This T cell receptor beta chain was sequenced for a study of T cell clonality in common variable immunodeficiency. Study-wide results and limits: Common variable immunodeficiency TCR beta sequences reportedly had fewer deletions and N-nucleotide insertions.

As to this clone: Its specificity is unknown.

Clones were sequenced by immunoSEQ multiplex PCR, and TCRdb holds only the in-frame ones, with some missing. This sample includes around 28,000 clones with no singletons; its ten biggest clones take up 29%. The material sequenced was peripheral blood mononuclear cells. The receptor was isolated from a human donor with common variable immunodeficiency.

The CDR3 DNA, read in part, is TGTGCCAGTAGGTATAGCAGCACCGGGGAG. It is translated as CASRYSSTGE. The whole CDR3 is CASRYSSTGELFF. This chain connects TRBV19 to TRBJ2-2; D call uncertain. The read finishes 3 residues shy of the CDR3 end, and the germline J gene is used to complete it. CDR3 length: 13 amino acids. V lost 6 bases, J lost 4 bases, and 9 bases lay in between. Germline CDR1 LNHDA, CDR2 SQIVND (reference sequence). The full variable domain, its missing parts supplied by reference TRBV19 and TRBJ2-2, is DGGITQSPKYLFRKEGQNVTLSCEQNLNHDAMYWYRQDPGQGLRLIYYSQIVNDFQKGDIAEGYSVSREKKESFPLTVTSAQKNPTAFYLCASRYSSTGELFFGEGSRLTVL.